This TCR beta chain was documented in a study of T cells in localized non-small cell lung cancer. Study-level results: The study found T cell clonality highest in uninvolved adjacent lung, above tumor. The study detected a median roughly 61 of the top 100 tumor clones in adjacent lung. Heterogeneity stays possible, as sequencing covered only one tumor region. Elevated circulating T cell density in blood was associated with longer overall survival.

Sequencing used immunoSEQ multiplex PCR; TCRdb keeps in-frame clones, though not all of them. The table records 15,000 to 25,000 clones, 80% to 95% of them present only once. The CDR3 sequence is 14 residues long. V was cut by 5 bases and J by 0 bases, with 9 bases left in between. Germline CDR1 is SGHNT and CDR2 is YENEEA. With respect to this clone: Its antigen is unknown.

This sequence was found in a male donor aged 60 or over with stage I squamous cell lung carcinoma. The sample was peripheral blood, taken before any cancer treatment. The rearrangement joins TRBV11-3 to TRBJ2-3, with D uncertain. CDR3 nucleotides: TGTGCCAGCAGCCCCACAGCTAGCACAGATACGCAGTATTTT. Translation: CASSPTASTDTQYF.